These T cell receptor beta chains were read from a single sample in a study of graft-versus-host responses after intestinal transplantation. Clones were read by immunoSEQ multiplex PCR, and TCRdb kept only the in-frame ones, dropping some. The table has more than 95,000 clones, about 88% seen once. These TCRs' antigens remain unknown. Material: unstimulated CD4+ T cells sorted from spleen or lymph node cells, obtained before intestinal transplant. These receptors were obtained from a human donor who received an intestinal transplant. The CDR3 runs from the conserved cysteine through the conserved F or W. A D gene is named only where the DNA matches it firmly. The size entry is marked missing in some rows and otherwise reads once, few, many or a size class.

>.|TRBV18|once|TRBJ2-2
CASSENEGLATGELFF
TGTGCCAGCTCAGAGAATGAGGGGTTGGCCACCGGGGAGCTGTTTTTT
>TRBD1|TRBV27|.|TRBJ1-2
CASSPARDSLNGYTF
TGTGCCAGCAGTCCCGCTAGGGACAGCCTAAATGGCTACACCTTC
>.|TRBV2|.|TRBJ1-6
CASLKGKNSPLHF
TGTGCCAGTTTGAAGGGGAAGAATTCACCCCTCCACTTT
>TRBD2|TRBV9|.|TRBJ2-5
CASSVAAGVRAGETQYF
TGTGCCAGCAGCGTAGCAGCGGGAGTGAGGGCAGGAGAGACCCAGTACTTC
>.|TRBV2|.|TRBJ2-3
CASSEILLGTDTQYF
TGTGCCAGCAGTGAGATACTCCTCGGCACAGATACGCAGTATTTT
>TRBD1|TRBV9|.|TRBJ2-2
CASSRGQGGNTGELFF
TGTGCCAGCAGCAGGGGACAGGGGGGAAACACCGGGGAGCTGTTTTTT
>TRBD2|TRBV10-1|once|TRBJ2-7
CASRGTSGSESYEQYF
TGCGCCAGCAGGGGGACTAGCGGGAGTGAGTCCTACGAGCAGTACTTC
>TRBD1|TRBV11-3|.|TRBJ2-3
CASSFGQGSTDTQYF
TGTGCCAGCAGCTTTGGACAGGGTAGCACAGATACGCAGTATTTT
>.|TRBV19|.|TRBJ2-5
CASSMGSETQYF
TGTGCCAGTAGTATGGGCTCAGAGACCCAGTACTTC
>.|TRBV1|.|TRBJ2-5
CTSSQPGGPRGTQYF
TGCACCAGCAGCCAGCCTGGGGGTCCCCGGGGGACCCAGTACTTC
>.|TRBV28|.|TRBJ2-3
CASTLGRLTDTQYF
TGTGCCAGTACCTTAGGCAGGCTCACAGATACGCAGTATTTT
>TRBD2|TRBV28|once|TRBJ2-1
CASVSGGRAQNEQFF
TGTGCCAGCGTATCCGGGGGGAGGGCTCAAAATGAGCAGTTCTTC
>TRBD2|TRBV6-1|.|TRBJ2-2
CASSERPPGAGGPAGELFF
TGTGCCAGCAGTGAAAGACCTCCCGGGGCGGGAGGGCCGGCCGGGGAGCTGTTTTTT
>.|TRBV5-1|.|TRBJ2-1
CASSNIWEQFF
TGCGCCAGCTCTAATATATGGGAGCAGTTCTTC
>.|TRBV5-1|.|TRBJ2-3
CASSLVSATDTQYF
TGCGCCAGCAGCTTGGTTTCAGCCACAGATACGCAGTATTTT
>.|TRBV9|once|TRBJ2-7
CASSVDFTSQPEQYF
TGTGCCAGCAGCGTAGATTTTACTAGTCAACCCGAGCAGTACTTC
>.|TRBV10-3|few|TRBJ1-3
CAISESGDSGNTIYF
TGTGCCATCAGTGAGTCGGGAGATTCTGGAAACACCATATATTTT
>TRBD1|TRBV10-3|.|TRBJ2-5
CAISESGQRETQYF
TGTGCCATCAGTGAGTCGGGACAGAGGGAGACCCAGTACTTC
>.|TRBV30|.|TRBJ2-7
CAWSPYWGIYEQYF
TGTGCCTGGAGCCCGTATTGGGGGATCTACGAGCAGTACTTC
>TRBD1|TRBV30|.|TRBJ2-7
CAWSGDRAAEQYF
TGTGCCTGGAGTGGGGACAGGGCCGCCGAGCAGTACTTC
>.|TRBV27|.|TRBJ1-1
CASSLSDNSPGTEAFF
TGTGCCAGCAGTTTATCGGATAACTCCCCTGGCACTGAAGCTTTCTTT
>.|TRBV2|once|TRBJ2-1
CASSEALRGNNEQLF
TGTGCCAGCAGTGAAGCGCTTCGGGGAAACAATGAGCAGCTCTTC
>TRBD2|TRBV5-1|.|TRBJ2-7
CASSPPGLVYSYEQYF
TGCGCCAGCAGCCCCCCGGGACTAGTTTACTCCTACGAGCAGTACTTC
>.|TRBV6-1|.|TRBJ1-2
CASRPNRTPNYGYTF
TGTGCCAGCAGACCGAACAGGACTCCTAACTATGGCTACACCTTC
>.|TRBV19|.|TRBJ1-5
CASRTRGNQPQHF
TGTGCCAGTAGGACCCGAGGAAATCAGCCCCAGCATTTT
>.|TRBV7-6|.|TRBJ1-1
CASSLRFRDGFMNTEAFF
TGTGCCAGCAGCTTAAGATTTAGGGATGGCTTTATGAACACTGAAGCTTTCTTT
>.|TRBV7-9|.|TRBJ2-5
CASSLQRETQYF
TGTGCCAGCAGCTTACAGAGGGAGACCCAGTACTTC
>.|TRBV6-6|.|TRBJ2-5
CASSYLTLGQETQYF
TGTGCCAGCAGTTACTTAACGCTGGGTCAAGAGACCCAGTACTTC
>.|TRBV6-1|.|TRBJ1-5
CASIGQGGNQPQHF
TGTGCCAGCATAGGTCAGGGTGGCAATCAGCCCCAGCATTTT
>.|TRBV10-1|.|TRBJ2-1
CASSEKGGGSSYNEQFF
TGCGCCAGCAGTGAAAAGGGTGGGGGGAGCTCCTACAATGAGCAGTTCTTC
>.|TRBV6-1|.|TRBJ1-1
CASSRPGQYKAFF
TGTGCCAGCAGTCGGCCCGGGCAATACAAAGCTTTCTTT
>TRBD1|TRBV5-1|.|TRBJ1-2
CASTPGQGAYYGYTF
TGCGCCAGTACCCCGGGACAGGGGGCTTACTATGGCTACACCTTC
>.|TRBV11-2|.|TRBJ2-1
CASSTGGAYNEQFF
TGTGCCAGCAGTACCGGGGGTGCCTACAATGAGCAGTTCTTC
>TRBD1|TRBV27|.|TRBJ1-5
CASSLTSGPGRGLGQPQHF
TGTGCCAGCAGTCTCACCAGCGGCCCAGGCAGGGGGTTAGGACAGCCCCAGCATTTT
>.|TRBV6-5|.|TRBJ1-1
CASSLFQLAEAFF
TGTGCCAGCAGTCTATTTCAGTTAGCTGAAGCTTTCTTT
>.|TRBV1|.|TRBJ2-5
CTSSQDGGALAGNEETQYF
TGCACCAGCAGCCAAGATGGAGGGGCACTAGCGGGAAACGAAGAGACCCAGTACTTC
>.|TRBV6-5|.|TRBJ2-5
CASRIGGASETQYF
TGTGCCAGCAGAATCGGCGGGGCATCAGAGACCCAGTACTTC
>.|TRBV5-1|.|TRBJ2-4
CASKGSKNIQYF
TGCGCCAGCAAGGGCAGCAAAAACATTCAGTACTTC
>.|TRBV5-4|.|TRBJ2-1
CASSSPGTPNEQFF
TGTGCCAGCAGCTCACCCGGGACTCCGAATGAGCAGTTCTTC
>.|TRBV6-5|.|TRBJ1-3
CASSYSTAGFRNTIYF
TGTGCCAGCAGTTACTCGACAGCCGGGTTTCGAAACACCATATATTTT
>TRBD2|TRBV11-1|.|TRBJ2-7
CASSSRGSGGSYEQYF
TGTGCCAGCAGCTCCCGGGGTAGCGGGGGAAGCTACGAGCAGTACTTC
>.|TRBV11-2|.|TRBJ1-1
CASSLVAGPEAFF
TGTGCCAGCAGCTTAGTCGCAGGGCCTGAAGCTTTCTTT
>TRBD2|TRBV9|.|TRBJ2-2
CASRAGTNTGELFF
TGTGCCAGCAGAGCGGGGACGAACACCGGGGAGCTGTTTTTT
>TRBD2|TRBV18|.|TRBJ2-7
CASSPPGGAFSYEQYF
TGTGCCAGCTCACCCCCGGGGGGGGCCTTCTCCTACGAGCAGTACTTC
>TRBD1|TRBV5-1|.|TRBJ2-7
CASRSDRGQGWQYF
TGCGCCAGCAGATCCGACAGGGGGCAAGGCTGGCAGTACTTC
>TRBD1|TRBV19|.|TRBJ2-1
CASSWDRVGEQFF
TGTGCCAGTAGCTGGGACAGGGTAGGTGAGCAGTTCTTC
>TRBD1|TRBV7-9|.|TRBJ1-6
CASSAGTDNSPLHF
TGTGCCAGCAGCGCCGGGACAGACAATTCACCCCTCCACTTT
>.|TRBV6-1|.|TRBJ2-2
CASIEPNTGELFF
TGTGCCAGCATTGAACCGAACACCGGGGAGCTGTTTTTT
>.|TRBV19|.|TRBJ2-5
CASNDVPPGTQYF
TGTGCCAGTAACGATGTCCCACCCGGGACCCAGTACTTC
>.|TRBV11-2|.|TRBJ2-3
CASSLVYRRFTDTQYF
TGTGCCAGCAGCTTAGTCTACAGGAGATTCACAGATACGCAGTATTTT